These 11 T cell receptor beta chains came from one sample sequenced in a study of OX40 agonist ivuxolimab in advanced cancers. Method: immunoSEQ multiplex PCR; TCRdb's copy keeps in-frame clones and lacks some. The table lists tens of thousands of clones, around 89% of them singletons. Source: CD4+ or CD8+ T cells sorted from blood, taken in a trial of the OX40 agonist ivuxolimab. The receptors originated from an adult with an advanced solid tumor such as melanoma, head and neck, liver or kidney cancer.

Only one count was recorded for this clone. V usage is TRBV6-5 and J usage is TRBJ1-5; D uncertain. Germline CDR1 reads MNHEY; CDR2 reads SVGAGI. CDR3 size: 12 residues. V lost 9 bases to trimming and J lost 9 bases, with 15 bases between them. CDR3 in DNA: TGTGCCAGTCGGCAGGCCCGCGGGCCCCAGCATTTT. Protein product: CASRQARGPQHF.

The CDR3: CASSLVSRPAFF. CDR3 bases: TGTGCCAGCAGCTTAGTTTCCCGTCCAGCTTTCTTT. V is TRBV7-2 and J is TRBJ1-1; D is ambiguous. The CDR3 extends over 12 amino acids. Per germline, CDR1 SGHTA and CDR2 FQGNSA. Trimming took 1 base from V and 10 from J, leaving 10 bases between them.

This clone was recorded once. The V call is TRBV30, the J call TRBJ2-1; tentative D call: TRBD2 (5 bases). Germline CDR1 reads GTSNPN; CDR2 reads SVGIG (reference sequence). CDR3 size: 14 residues. Trimming shortened V by 0 bases and J by 0 bases, and 6 bases separated the two germline ends. The DNA for the CDR3 is TGTGCCTGGAGTGTGGCGGGCTCCTACAATGAGCAGTTCTTC. Protein sequence: CAWSVAGSYNEQFF.

This sequence joins TRBV4-1 and TRBJ2-1; D gene uncertain. Germline lookup yields CDR1 MGHRA and CDR2 YSYEKL. V lost 2 bases and J lost 10, with 15 bases in between. The CDR3 length is 14 residues. The CDR3: CASSQPGPAPEQFF. Written as DNA, the CDR3 is TGCGCCAGCAGCCAACCTGGACCTGCACCCGAGCAGTTCTTC.

CDR3 DNA sequence: TGTGCCAGCAGCTTGGTCCCAGCAAACACCTATGGCTACACCTTC. It codes for CASSLVPANTYGYTF. The rearrangement links TRBV7-8 to TRBJ1-2; D gene ambiguous. From germline, CDR1 is SGHVS and CDR2 FQNEAQ. The CDR3 consists of 15 residues. Trimming shortened V by 3 bases and J by 4 bases, and 15 bases separated the two germline ends.

The chain recombines TRBV7-2 with TRBJ1-1; perhaps TRBD1 as D (5 bases). In germline, CDR1 is SGHTA, CDR2 FQGNSA. The V gene lost 6 bases and the J gene lost 8 bases, with 13 bases spanning the gap. The length of the CDR3 is 12 residues. The chain's CDR3 is CASSRGHVEAFF. For the CDR3, the DNA is TGTGCCAGCAGTCGCGGACACGTAGAAGCTTTCTTT.

The chain employs TRBV27 and TRBJ2-1; 7 bases are shared with TRBD1. Germline values: CDR1 MNHEY, CDR2 SMNVEV (reference sequence). V was clipped by 7 bases and J by 4 bases; unmatched bases: 10. CDR3 size: 15 residues. The DNA for the CDR3 is TGTGCCAGCACCAAAACGGGACAGCTTTACAATGAGCAGTTCTTC. Translated, it gives CASTKTGQLYNEQFF.

V and J are TRBV18 and TRBJ2-7; tentatively, D is TRBD2 (5 bases). Trimming took off 2 bases at V and 3 bases at J, with 11 bases between the two ends. The CDR3 contains 14 residues. Germline lookup yields CDR1 KGHSH and CDR2 LQKENI. The CDR3 spells CASSPEGTHYEQYF. The CDR3 DNA is TGTGCCAGCTCACCAGAGGGCACACACTACGAGCAGTACTTC.

The chain combines TRBV19 with TRBJ1-5; 7 bases map to TRBD1. The germline V gene has CDR1 LNHDA and CDR2 SQIVND (reference sequence). The CDR3 runs to 14 residues. The V and J ends lost 1 base and 5 bases, in that order; junction bases with no gene match: 2. CDR3 sequence reads: CASSIGQGHQPQHF. The DNA of the CDR3 is TGTGCCAGTAGTATAGGACAGGGACATCAGCCCCAGCATTTT.

The J gene is TRBJ2-7, the V gene TRBV30; 10 nucleotides line up with TRBD1. Germline CDR1 reads GTSNPN; CDR2 reads SVGIG (reference sequence). Trimming took 5 bases from V and 3 from J; bases not matched to a gene: 4. The length of the CDR3 is 13 residues. CDR3 loop: CAWGTGVVYEQYF. DNA for the CDR3: TGTGCCTGGGGGACAGGGGTTGTCTACGAGCAGTACTTC.

The chain employs TRBV7-9 and TRBJ1-4; TRBD1 might be the D (5 bases). Trimming took off 3 bases at V and 8 bases at J, with 13 bases between the two ends. Germline CDR1 reads SEHNR; CDR2 reads FQNEAQ (reference sequence). This CDR3 region has 14 residues. The CDR3 sequence is CASSLTGTVEKLFF. The CDR3 region has the DNA TGTGCCAGCAGCTTGACCGGGACCGTCGAAAAACTGTTTTTT.